This T cell receptor (beta chain) came from a study of persistence of HIV-infected CD4 T cells. Study-wide background: Two participants gave one leukapheresis sample; others gave up to about 180 mL blood repeatedly.

Overlapping HIV-1 Gag 15-mer peptides at 0.95 to 1 ug per peptide per mL were used. CD40L/CD69 double-negative CD45RO-high memory CD4+ T cells were collected. The CDR3 spans 13 residues. V lost 4 bases, J lost 6 bases, and 12 bases lay in between. CDR1 SGDLS and CDR2 YYNGEE come from the germline V gene. This was the immunoSEQ version 4 assay in survey mode. Data came from immunoSEQ multiplex PCR; TCRdb stores just in-frame clones and leaves some out. The table records approximately 36,000 clones, more than 75% of them present only once. Worth noting for this clone: Its antigen is as yet unknown.

This clonotype was sampled from an adult with HIV. The donor label of this sample is uncertain. The gene calls are TRBV9 and TRBJ2-3; D not certain. This material consisted of cultured CD4+ T cells from PBMCs, taken from a patient who received antiretroviral therapy. CDR3 in DNA: TGTGCCAGCAGCATACCGACTTCGGATACGCAGTATTTT. Its protein product is CASSIPTSDTQYF.